The 16 T cell receptor beta chains below all came from one sample that was sequenced in a study of immune heterogeneity within non-small cell lung tumors. It was a multiplex PCR that amplified TCR beta CDR3, with 32 V and 13 J primers. TCRdb independently ran MiXCR on the multiplex PCR reads; one entry per CDR3 protein. The sample lists over 25,000 distinct CDR3 sequences, around 30% occurring once. Template material for each sample was 550 to 650 ng of bulk tumor genomic DNA. Taken during surgery, several biopsies per primary tumor were spaced as far apart as possible within the tumor mass. Curative surgery was undertaken by patients, who had untreated, newly diagnosed non-small cell lung cancer. Sequenced input: lung tumor tissue. The receptors derive from a man aged 35 to 55 with non-small cell lung cancer.

On this clonotype itself: This may arise from a read error, as a much more abundant clone is one base away. The gene calls are TRBV7-9 and TRBJ1-1, with unresolved D. CDR3 size: 13 residues. V was pared by 9 bases and J by 0 bases, with 11 bases between. Germline V CDR1 and CDR2: SEHNR, FQNEAQ (reference sequence). The CDR3 bases are TGTGCCAGGAGCACGGTAATGAACACTGAAGCTTTCTTT. Protein: CARSTVMNTEAFF. Full variable domain (rest looked up from reference TRBV7-9 and TRBJ1-1): DTGVSQNPRHKITKRGQNVTFRCDPISEHNRLYWYRQTLGQGPEFLTYFQNEAQLEKSRLLSDRFSAERPKGSFSTLEIQRTEQGDSAMYLCARSTVMNTEAFFGQGTRLTVV.

This clonotype was detected a few times. The V call is TRBV3-1, the J call TRBJ1-1, with 8 bases matching TRBD1. The CDR3 length is 15 residues. V trimming: 0 bases; J trimming: 5 bases; junction bases outside the gene matches: 5. Germline assignment: CDR1 LGHDT and CDR2 YNNKEL (reference sequence). The CDR3 protein is CASSQDLTGGTEAFF. CDR3 in DNA: TGTGCCAGCAGCCAAGATTTAACAGGGGGTACTGAAGCTTTCTTT.

This clonotype was counted ten times or more. V is TRBV7-9 and J is TRBJ2-4, with D unresolved. V was clipped by 8 bases and J by 0 bases, with 8 bases between them. Germline values: CDR1 SEHNR, CDR2 FQNEAQ (reference sequence). This CDR3 is 13 amino acids long. CDR3 nucleotide sequence: TGTGCCAGCGGCGTAGGAGCCAAAAACATTCAGTACTTC. It yields the protein CASGVGAKNIQYF.

This clonotype was found many times. The chain links TRBV6-4 to TRBJ2-1, with a possible D match to TRBD1 (6 bases). Germline V gene data show CDR1 as MRHNA and CDR2 as SNTAGT. The length of the CDR3 is 15 residues. The ends were cut back, 4 bases at V and 2 bases at J, with 12 bases in the middle. The CDR3 here is CASSVAGGPYNEQFF. Written as DNA, the CDR3 is TGTGCCAGCAGTGTGGCTGGGGGCCCCTACAATGAGCAGTTCTTC.

Ten or more counts support this clonotype. The genes are TRBV6-5 and TRBJ1-1; D may be TRBD1 (5 bases). The germline gives CDR1 MNHEY, CDR2 SVGAGI. Between the trimmed V and J ends, which lost 0 bases and 4 bases, there was a span of 6 bases. This CDR3 comprises 13 residues. CDR3 in amino acids: CASSYSDTTEAFF. In nucleotides, the CDR3 is TGTGCCAGCAGTTACTCGGACACCACTGAAGCTTTCTTT.

CDR3 sequence (DNA): TGCAGTGCTAGAGTATCGGGGAGGGGACAGAAGCGTACCGGGGAGCTGTTTTTT. Translation gives CSARVSGRGQKRTGELFF. The chain links TRBV20-1 to TRBJ2-2; D might be TRBD1 or TRBD2, each matching 7 bases. The V gene's germline CDR1 is DFQATT and CDR2 SNEGSKA (reference sequence). This CDR3 has 18 residues. Trimming removed 1 base from V and 5 bases from J, with 23 bases in between.

This clonotype was seen at least ten times. This chain joins TRBV6-2 or TRBV6-3 and TRBJ1-1; 7 bases map to TRBD1. CDR3 length equals 14 residues. V lost 6 bases and J lost 2; bases outside the gene matches: 6. From germline, CDR1 is MNHEY and CDR2 SVGEGT. CDR3 loop: CASRNRTGNTEAFF. CDR3 DNA: TGTGCCAGCAGAAACCGGACAGGCAACACTGAAGCTTTCTTT.

This clonotype has more than one count but fewer than ten. The chain joins TRBV9 to TRBJ2-3; D is undetermined. V gave up 4 bases and J gave up 0 bases, with 12 bases separating them. The CDR3 totals 15 residues. Germline CDR1 reads SGDLS; CDR2 reads YYNGEE. The chain's CDR3 is CASSSGSGSTDTQYF. The CDR3 nucleotides read TGTGCCAGCAGCTCCGGTTCAGGAAGCACAGATACGCAGTATTTT.

This clonotype showed up many times. This rearrangement joins TRBV30 to TRBJ1-5; possible D gene TRBD1, 5 bases. Trimming removed 0 bases from V and 5 bases from J, with 11 bases in between. The CDR3 totals 14 residues. Germline CDR1 and CDR2: GTSNPN and SVGIG (reference sequence). The CDR3 sequence: CAWSVRGSYQPQHF. The CDR3 nucleotides are TGTGCCTGGAGTGTACGGGGCAGCTATCAGCCCCAGCATTTT.

V gene TRBV5-8 combines with J gene TRBJ2-1, with a possible D match to TRBD2 (5 bases). The CDR3 spans 13 residues. Germline values: CDR1 SGHTS, CDR2 YDEGEE. V lost 0 bases and J 9 bases, leaving 10 bases between the germline ends. The CDR3 DNA sequence: TGTGCCAGCAGCTTGGGCGGGCCCTCTGAGCAGTTCTTC. Amino acid sequence: CASSLGGPSEQFF.

This clonotype appeared many times. The CDR3: CASSPRDSYGYTF. CDR3 DNA sequence: TGTGCCAGCAGTCCCCGGGACAGCTATGGCTACACCTTC. This chain uses TRBV12-3 or TRBV12-4 with TRBJ1-2; 7 bases line up with TRBD1. The CDR3 runs 13 residues. Unmatched junction bases numbered 4, after V lost 5 bases and J lost 4 bases.

Comment on this clonotype: A read error may explain this, as a much larger clone is one base away. This chain connects TRBV6-1 to TRBJ2-7, with 16 bases fitting TRBD2. Per germline, CDR1 MNHNS and CDR2 SASEGT. This CDR3 region has 17 residues. This CDR3 reads CASRALGLAGGPRERYF. The CDR3 DNA is TGTGCCAGCAGGGCACTGGGACTAGCGGGAGGGCCACGCGAGCGGTACTTC.

This clonotype was seen at least ten times. The chain has TRBV19 and TRBJ2-7; no reliable D call. Trimming removed 5 bases at V and 3 bases at J, with 14 bases between. The CDR3 loop spans 14 amino acids. Germline V lookup: CDR1 LNHDA, CDR2 SQIVND (reference sequence). Here the CDR3 reads CASSVSRANYEQYF. The CDR3 DNA reads TGTGCCAGTAGTGTATCCCGGGCCAACTACGAGCAGTACTTC.

This clonotype was seen at least ten times. The chain joins TRBV4-1 to TRBJ2-3; TRBD2 agrees at 14 bases. The CDR3 consists of 19 residues. The J segment lost 4 bases and the V segment lost 0 bases, leaving 9 bases of the junction unmatched. Germline V gene data show CDR1 as MGHRA and CDR2 as YSYEKL. In DNA form, the CDR3 reads TGCGCCAGCAGCCAAGATCCTGGGACTAGCGGGAGTGTTTCAGATACGCAGTATTTT. Translating it yields CASSQDPGTSGSVSDTQYF.

To note about this clonotype: The junction departs from germline at one end; a sequencing error may be responsible. The chain combines TRBV7-2 with TRBJ1-1; TRBD1 agrees at 7 bases. The germline gives CDR1 SGHTA, CDR2 FQGNSA. CDR3 length: 15 amino acids. CDR3 region: CASSLVLTGKTEAFF. The DNA of the CDR3 is TGTGCCAGTAGCTTAGTCCTGACAGGGAAAACTGAAGCTTTCTTT.

Turning to this clonotype: A clone one base away is much larger, so this may be a read error. The gene calls are TRBV6-2 or TRBV6-3 and TRBJ1-5; 7 bases are a match to TRBD1. Germline assignment: CDR1 MNHEY and CDR2 SVGEGT. This CDR3 has 14 residues. This CDR3 is CVSSYRGSNQPQHF. CDR3 nucleotide sequence: TGTGTCAGCAGTTACAGGGGAAGCAATCAGCCCCAGCATTTT.